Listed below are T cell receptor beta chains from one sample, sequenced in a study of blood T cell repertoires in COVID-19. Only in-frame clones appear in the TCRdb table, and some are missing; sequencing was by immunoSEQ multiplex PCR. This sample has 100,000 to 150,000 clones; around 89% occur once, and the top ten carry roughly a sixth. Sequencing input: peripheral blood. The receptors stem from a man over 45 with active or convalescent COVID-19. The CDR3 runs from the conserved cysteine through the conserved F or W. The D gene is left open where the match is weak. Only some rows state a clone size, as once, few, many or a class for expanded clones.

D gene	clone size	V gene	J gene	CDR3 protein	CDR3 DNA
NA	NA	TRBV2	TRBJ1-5	CASSAPRWGGGSNQPQHF	TGTGCCAGCAGTGCCCCGAGATGGGGGGGAGGTAGCAATCAGCCCCAGCATTTT
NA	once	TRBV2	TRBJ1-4	CASRGRAGMGEKLFF	TGTGCCAGCAGGGGGCGAGCGGGAATGGGGGAAAAACTGTTTTTT
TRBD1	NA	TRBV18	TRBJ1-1	CASSPRDRGAEAFF	TGTGCCAGCTCACCTCGGGACAGGGGGGCTGAAGCTTTCTTT
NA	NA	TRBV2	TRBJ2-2	CASSATGDPGELFF	TGTGCCAGCAGTGCAACGGGTGATCCGGGGGAGCTGTTTTTT
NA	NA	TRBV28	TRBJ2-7	CASSFDREQYF	TGTGCCAGCAGTTTTGACAGAGAGCAGTACTTC
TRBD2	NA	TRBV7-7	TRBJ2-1	CASSLVAGTSGNYNEQFF	TGTGCCAGCAGCTTAGTAGCAGGGACTAGCGGTAACTACAATGAGCAGTTCTTC
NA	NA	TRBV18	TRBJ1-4	CASSPRELGATNEKLFF	TGTGCCAGCTCACCAAGGGAGTTAGGCGCAACTAATGAAAAACTGTTTTTT
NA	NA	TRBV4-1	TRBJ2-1	CASSQEPRGNEQFF	TGCGCCAGCAGCCAAGAGCCTCGAGGGAATGAGCAGTTCTTC
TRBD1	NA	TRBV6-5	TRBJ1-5	CASSRTGNSNQPQHF	TGTGCCAGCAGCCGGACAGGGAATAGCAATCAGCCCCAGCATTTT
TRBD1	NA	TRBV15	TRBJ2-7	CATSGRDRVTTHEQYF	TGTGCCACCAGCGGGAGAGACAGGGTGACGACCCACGAGCAGTACTTC
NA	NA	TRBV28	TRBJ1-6	CASSPGGSLYNSPLHF	TGTGCCAGCAGTCCCGGGGGGAGCCTCTATAATTCACCCCTCCACTTT
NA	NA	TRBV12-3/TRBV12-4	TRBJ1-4	CASSLTRPGKLFF	TGTGCCAGCAGTCTTACTCGACCAGGGAAACTGTTTTTT
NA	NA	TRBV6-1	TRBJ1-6	CASSERFLGDSPLHF	TGTGCCAGCAGTGAAAGGTTCTTAGGAGATTCACCCCTCCACTTT
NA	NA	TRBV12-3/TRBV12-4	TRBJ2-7	CASSRSGYEQYF	TGTGCCAGCAGTCGTTCGGGGTACGAGCAGTACTTC
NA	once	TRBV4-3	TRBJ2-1	CASSQDQGSYNEQFF	TGCGCCAGCAGCCAAGACCAGGGGTCCTACAATGAGCAGTTCTTC
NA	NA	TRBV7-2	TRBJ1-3	CASSPRWQAGNTIYF	TGTGCCAGCAGCCCTCGGTGGCAGGCTGGAAACACCATATATTTT
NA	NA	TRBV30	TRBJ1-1	CAWSDTRHRKVAFF	TGTGCCTGGAGTGATACAAGACACCGAAAGGTAGCTTTCTTT
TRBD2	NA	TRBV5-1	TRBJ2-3	CASSLSGGSTDTQYF	TGCGCCAGCAGCTTAAGCGGGGGTAGCACAGATACGCAGTATTTT
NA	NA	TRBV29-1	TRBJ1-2	CSVEDQGRENYGYTF	TGCAGCGTTGAAGATCAGGGCAGGGAAAACTATGGCTACACCTTC
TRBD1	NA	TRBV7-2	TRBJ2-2	CASRGQVALDTGELFF	TGTGCCAGCAGAGGACAGGTGGCTCTTGACACCGGGGAGCTGTTTTTT
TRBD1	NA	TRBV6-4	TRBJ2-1	CASREDRGASNEQFF	TGTGCCAGCAGGGAAGACAGGGGTGCCTCCAATGAGCAGTTCTTC
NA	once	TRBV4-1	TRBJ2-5	CASSQAPLETQYF	TGCGCCAGCAGCCAAGCTCCGTTAGAGACCCAGTACTTC
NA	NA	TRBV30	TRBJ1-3	CAWSVVSGNTIYF	TGTGCCTGGAGTGTCGTCTCTGGAAACACCATATATTTT
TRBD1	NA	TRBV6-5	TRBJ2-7	CASSSRTGVGEQYF	TGTGCCAGCAGTTCTCGGACAGGGGTCGGCGAGCAGTACTTC
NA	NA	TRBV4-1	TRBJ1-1	CASSQVEGVNTEAFF	TGCGCCAGCAGCCAAGTGGAAGGGGTGAACACTGAAGCTTTCTTT
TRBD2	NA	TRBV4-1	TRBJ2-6	CASSQAAGGSGANVLTF	TGCGCCAGCAGCCAAGCGGCGGGAGGCTCTGGGGCCAACGTCCTGACTTTC
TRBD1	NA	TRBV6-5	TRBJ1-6	CASSYSTGYNSPLHF	TGTGCCAGCAGTTACTCGACAGGGTATAATTCACCCCTCCACTTT
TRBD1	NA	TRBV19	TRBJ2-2	CASAGQGRTGELFF	TGTGCCAGTGCTGGACAGGGGCGGACCGGGGAGCTGTTTTTT
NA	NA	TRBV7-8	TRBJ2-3	CASSSGDTDTQYF	TGTGCCAGCAGCTCAGGGGACACAGATACGCAGTATTTT
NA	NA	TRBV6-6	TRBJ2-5	CASSPQILETQYF	TGTGCCAGCAGCCCACAGATACTCGAGACCCAGTACTTC
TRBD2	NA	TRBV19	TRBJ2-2	CASSISGRASSGELFF	TGTGCCAGTAGTATTAGTGGGAGGGCCTCTAGCGGGGAGCTGTTTTTT
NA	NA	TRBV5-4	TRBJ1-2	CASSSETNYGYTF	TGTGCCAGCAGCTCTGAGACTAACTATGGCTACACCTTC
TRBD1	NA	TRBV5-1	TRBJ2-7	CASRQRTGAEQYF	TGCGCCAGCAGGCAACGGACAGGGGCCGAGCAGTACTTC
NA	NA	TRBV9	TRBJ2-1	CASSVDPRGGEQFF	TGTGCCAGCAGCGTAGATCCTAGAGGGGGTGAGCAGTTCTTC
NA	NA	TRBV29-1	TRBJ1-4	CSAEHGAGDEKLFF	TGCAGCGCGGAACACGGGGCGGGGGATGAAAAACTGTTTTTT
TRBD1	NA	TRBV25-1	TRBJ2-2	CASSGFQGAGGELFF	TGTGCCAGCAGTGGCTTCCAGGGGGCGGGCGGGGAGCTGTTTTTT
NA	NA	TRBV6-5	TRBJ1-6	CASSPASGPRSPLHF	TGTGCCAGCAGTCCGGCGTCAGGGCCCCGGTCACCCCTCCACTTT
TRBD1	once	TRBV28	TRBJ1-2	CATLLTGGLQSYTF	TGTGCCACCCTACTGACAGGGGGCCTTCAAAGCTACACCTTC
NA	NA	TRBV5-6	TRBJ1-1	CASSLDWGLNTEAFF	TGTGCCAGCAGCTTGGATTGGGGCTTGAACACTGAAGCTTTCTTT
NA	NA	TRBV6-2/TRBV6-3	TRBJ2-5	CASSYRRETQYF	TGTGCCAGCAGTTACCGTCGGGAGACCCAGTACTTC
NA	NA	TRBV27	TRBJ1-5	CASSLTHWENQPQHF	TGTGCCAGCAGTTTAACCCATTGGGAGAATCAGCCCCAGCATTTT
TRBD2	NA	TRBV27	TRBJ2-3	CASSGISPGLAGRPADTQYF	TGTGCCAGCAGCGGAATTTCCCCGGGACTAGCGGGAAGGCCGGCAGATACGCAGTATTTT
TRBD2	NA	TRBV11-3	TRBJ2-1	CASSPGTSNEQFF	TGTGCCAGCAGCCCTGGGACTAGCAATGAGCAGTTCTTC
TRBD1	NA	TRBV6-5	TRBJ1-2	CASSMGQGGYGYTF	TGTGCCAGCAGTATGGGACAGGGAGGGTATGGCTACACCTTC
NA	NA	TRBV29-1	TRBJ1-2	CSVGQDGGYTF	TGCAGCGTGGGGCAGGACGGAGGCTACACCTTC
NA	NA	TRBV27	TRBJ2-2	CASSFANTGELFF	TGTGCCAGCAGTTTCGCGAACACCGGGGAGCTGTTTTTT
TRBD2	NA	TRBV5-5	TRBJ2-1	CASSLTSEPNNEQFF	TGTGCCAGCAGCTTGACTAGCGAACCGAACAATGAGCAGTTCTTC
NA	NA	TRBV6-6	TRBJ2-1	CASSPRRAVNYNEQFF	TGTGCCAGCAGTCCCCGGCGGGCGGTGAACTACAATGAGCAGTTCTTC
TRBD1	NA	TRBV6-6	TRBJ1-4	CASSRDRANEKLFF	TGTGCCAGCAGTAGGGACAGGGCAAATGAAAAACTGTTTTTT
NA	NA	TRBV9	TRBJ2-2	CASSVAQGSPGELFF	TGTGCCAGCAGCGTAGCCCAGGGGAGCCCCGGGGAGCTGTTTTTT
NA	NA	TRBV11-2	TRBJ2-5	CASSLDSHPQETQYF	TGTGCCAGCAGCTTAGATTCACACCCCCAAGAGACCCAGTACTTC
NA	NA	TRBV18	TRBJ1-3	CASSPPGGPGNTIYF	TGTGCCAGCTCACCACCGGGGGGGCCTGGAAACACCATATATTTT
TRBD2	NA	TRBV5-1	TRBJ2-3	CASSQGLAGSTDTQYF	TGCGCCAGCAGCCAGGGACTAGCGGGATCCACAGATACGCAGTATTTT
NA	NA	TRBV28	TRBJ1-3	CASSINSGNTIYF	TGTGCCAGCAGTATAAACTCTGGAAACACCATATATTTT
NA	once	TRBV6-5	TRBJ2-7	CASSYSMDRSSYEQYF	TGTGCCAGCAGTTACTCGATGGACAGATCCTCCTACGAGCAGTACTTC